This T cell receptor (beta chain) was recovered during a study of blood T cell repertoires in COVID-19 (dated by TCRdb to 2020 to 2022). Background on the whole study: Samples covering the acute and convalescent phases of COVID-19 were provided by collaborators in the United States, Italy and Spain. The material from the prospective study consisted of cDNA or gDNA derived from T cells, B-cell-depleted T cells, or PBMCs. Where HLA class I and class II types were available, the types were taken from metadata supplied by the sample provider, not from assay-based typing. The samples were drawn from the first 160 participants of the ongoing ImmuneRACE study and from some 1,300 subjects provided by 6 global collaborators. The repertoires were made available in a free public database intended to serve as a resource for research on the immune response to SARS-CoV-2. The sample metadata nearly always contained a de-identified subject ID, COVID-19 status, age in years and sex. Deeply sampled blood TCRbeta repertoires from subjects exposed to, actively infected with, or recovered from COVID-19 were included in the dataset.

The full study reports these points: Clinical and demographic metadata were provided uncurated, with the amount varying by source and participant.

The collaborating institutions used their own protocols to collect whole blood in K2EDTA tubes. For TCRbeta analysis, collaborators shipped samples as frozen whole blood, isolated PBMCs, or DNA extracted from either of those sample types. The immunoSEQ Assay, a bias-controlled multiplex PCR, was used to amplify TCRbeta CDR3 regions from genomic DNA. In the original analysis: Nucleated cell counts per sample were estimated from amplification of reference gene primers within the assay. To quantify the absolute abundance of each unique TCRbeta CDR3 rearrangement, sequence reads were collapsed and filtered. Productive Simpson clonality was computed per sample as the square root of Simpson's diversity index over productive rearrangements. TCRdb holds this immuneACCESS table with in-frame rearrangements only. Some clones are missing; in checked studies, unresolved V genes explain under half, and the rest has no known cause. D and trimming were read from the DNA, whereas the V and J calls and clone size are those reported in that table. For this sample the table gives 50,000 to 70,000 clones, of which around 83% were detected only once. The top ten hold approximately 6.6% of the sample.

Points on this clone: Its antigen has not been determined. Base qualities are not recorded, but no much larger clone differs from it by a single base.

From the germline V gene, CDR1 is KGHSH and CDR2 is LQKENI. The CDR3 starts with the cysteine, ends with the phenylalanine, and has 12 residues. Only the CDR3 DNA is retained, 36 bases long and in frame from the first base. The V end loses 5 bases and the J end loses 6 bases, and a stretch of 10 bases separates them. The receptor was derived from a man between 50 and 59 years old with active COVID-19. Specimen: peripheral blood. The chain is encoded by TRBV18 joined to TRBJ1-2, with a weak D call of TRBD1 (6 bases match). The sequenced DNA is TGTGCCAGCTCATCGAGACAGGATGGCTACACCTTC. It encodes CASSSRQDGYTF. This CDR3, with the reference TRBV18 and TRBJ1-2 proteins standing in past its ends, gives the full variable domain NAGVMQNPRHLVRRRGQEARLRCSPMKGHSHVYWYRQLPEEGLKFMVYLQKENIIDESGMPKERFSAEFPKEGPSILRIQQVVRGDSAAYFCASSSRQDGYTFGSGTRLTVV.